These 7 T cell receptor beta chains share one sample of origin, sequenced in a study of blood T cell repertoires in COVID-19. Sequencing was performed with immunoSEQ multiplex PCR; in TCRdb, only in-frame clones are kept and a portion is missing. The sample records 300,000 or so clones, approximately 90% being singletons. Sequences were obtained from peripheral blood. These receptors originate from a middle-aged woman with acute or convalescent COVID-19.

J is TRBJ1-1 and V is TRBV9, with 10 bases identical to TRBD1. This CDR3 spans 13 amino acids. Germline CDR1 is SGDLS and CDR2 is YYNGEE. Trimming cost V 3 bases and J 10 bases; bases outside gene matches: 6. The CDR3 region has the DNA TGTGCCAGCAGCGCCCGGACAGGGGGTGTAGCTTTCTTT. Its translation: CASSARTGGVAFF.

The chain recombines TRBV6-2 or TRBV6-3 with TRBJ2-2; D may be TRBD1 (7 bases). CDR3 length: 19 residues. Germline CDR1 and CDR2: MNHEY and SVGEGT. V was clipped by 0 bases and J by 0 bases, with 17 bases between them. The CDR3 spells CASSYSRAGGHANTGELFF. CDR3 nucleotides: TGTGCCAGCAGTTACTCGCGGGCAGGGGGGCACGCGAACACCGGGGAGCTGTTTTTT.

The chain uses TRBV19 and TRBJ1-1; TRBD1 is a possible D gene (5 bases). V was cut by 6 bases and J by 4 bases, with 15 bases left in between. CDR3 length equals 14 residues. Per the germline V gene, CDR1 is LNHDA and CDR2 is SQIVND (reference sequence). CDR3 DNA: TGTGCCAGTAGATCGGGGGGGAAAGGCACTGAAGCTTTCTTT. Protein product: CASRSGGKGTEAFF.

This chain connects TRBV3-1 (or the pseudogene TRBV3-2) to TRBJ1-1; TRBD1 is a possible D gene (5 bases). The CDR3 sequence is 18 residues long. CDR1 and CDR2 from the germline V gene are LGHDT and YNNKEL (reference sequence). V shed 0 bases and J shed 0 bases, with 17 bases lying between them. The CDR3 DNA reads as TGTGCCAGCAGCCAAGATAAACAGGCAACTTTCCTGAACACTGAAGCTTTCTTT. This codes for CASSQDKQATFLNTEAFF.

This clone has a single count. The rearrangement links TRBV14 to TRBJ1-1; no clear D gene. CDR1 SGHDN and CDR2 FVKESK come from the germline V gene. There are 13 residues in the CDR3. The V end was cut by 2 bases, the J end by 5 bases, with 9 bases between. The CDR3 DNA sequence: TGTGCCAGCAGCCAAATTCAGGAAACTGAAGCTTTCTTT. Its translation is CASSQIQETEAFF.

A single count supports this clone. The chain links TRBV18 to TRBJ1-1, with D maybe TRBD1 (6 bases). V lost 5 bases and J 0 bases, leaving 22 bases between the germline ends. This CDR3 is built from 18 residues. Germline CDR1 and CDR2: KGHSH and LQKENI. CDR3 in DNA: TGTGCCAGCTCATCACTTTCGACTCGGACAGTCATGAACACTGAAGCTTTCTTT. Its protein is CASSSLSTRTVMNTEAFF.

The V gene is TRBV3-1 (or the pseudogene TRBV3-2), the J gene TRBJ2-2; D is uncertain. This CDR3 has 15 amino acids. Germline V gene data show CDR1 as LGHDT and CDR2 as YNNKEL (reference sequence). Trimming pared 0 bases from V and 7 bases from J, leaving 12 bases between. The CDR3 loop is CASSQDTLSGGELFF. The CDR3 region has the DNA TGTGCCAGCAGCCAAGACACCCTATCCGGCGGGGAGCTGTTTTTT.